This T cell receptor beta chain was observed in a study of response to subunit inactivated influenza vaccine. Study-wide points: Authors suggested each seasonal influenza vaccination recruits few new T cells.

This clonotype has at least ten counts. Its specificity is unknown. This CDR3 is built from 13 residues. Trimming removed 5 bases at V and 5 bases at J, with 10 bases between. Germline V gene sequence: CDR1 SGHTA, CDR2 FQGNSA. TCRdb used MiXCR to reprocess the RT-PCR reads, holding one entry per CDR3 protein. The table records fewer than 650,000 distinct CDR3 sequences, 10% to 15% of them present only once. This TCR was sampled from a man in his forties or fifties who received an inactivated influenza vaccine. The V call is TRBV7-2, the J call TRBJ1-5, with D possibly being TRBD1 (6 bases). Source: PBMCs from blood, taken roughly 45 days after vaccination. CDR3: CASSRTADQPQHF. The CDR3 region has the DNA TGTGCCAGCAGCAGGACAGCAGATCAGCCCCAGCATTTT. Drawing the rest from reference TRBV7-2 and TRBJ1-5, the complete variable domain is GAGVSQSPSNKVTEKGKDVELRCDPISGHTALYWYRQSLGQGLEFLIYFQGNSAPDKSGLPSDRFSAERTGGSVSTLTIQRTQQEDSAVYLCASSRTADQPQHFGDGTRLSIL.